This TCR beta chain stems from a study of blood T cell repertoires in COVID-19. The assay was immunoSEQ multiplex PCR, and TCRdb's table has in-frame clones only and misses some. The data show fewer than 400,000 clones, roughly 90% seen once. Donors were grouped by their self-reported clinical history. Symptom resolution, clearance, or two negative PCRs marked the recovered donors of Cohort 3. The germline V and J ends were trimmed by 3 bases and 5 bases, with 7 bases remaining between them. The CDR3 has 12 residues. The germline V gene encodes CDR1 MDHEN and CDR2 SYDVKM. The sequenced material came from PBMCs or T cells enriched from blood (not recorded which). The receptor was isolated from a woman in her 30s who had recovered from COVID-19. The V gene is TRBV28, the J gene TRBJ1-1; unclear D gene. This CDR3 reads CASSFSRTEAFF. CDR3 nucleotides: TGTGCCAGCAGTTTCTCGCGGACTGAAGCTTTCTTT.